A single sample gave rise to the 21 T cell receptor beta chains below, sequenced in a study of cytomegalovirus exposure and HLA in healthy donors. The PCR contained 60 Vbeta and 13 Jbeta primers. Generated by immunoSEQ multiplex PCR, the TCRdb table keeps only in-frame clones and is missing some. The table lists 70,000 to 90,000 clones, 55% to 65% of them singletons. The sequenced material came from PBMCs. Receptors were obtained from a woman aged 40 to 55 in good health and CMV-seropositive.

This clone was counted between two and nine times. J is TRBJ2-1 and V is TRBV30, with 12 bases fitting TRBD2. The CDR3 loop spans 16 amino acids. The V and J ends lost 0 bases and 10 bases, in that order; junction bases with no gene match: 10. Germline V CDR1 and CDR2: GTSNPN, SVGIG (reference sequence). The CDR3 reads CAWSVGRTSGVEEQFF. For the CDR3, the DNA is TGTGCCTGGAGTGTTGGCCGGACTAGCGGGGTGGAAGAGCAGTTCTTC.

This chain connects TRBV4-3 to TRBJ1-1; D might be TRBD1 (5 bases). The CDR3 covers 14 residues. Trimming removed 0 bases at V and 4 bases at J, with 9 bases between. The germline gives CDR1 LGHNA, CDR2 YSLEER. The CDR3 DNA sequence: TGCGCCAGCAGCCAAGAGCAGGGTTCCACTGAAGCTTTCTTT. This gives the protein CASSQEQGSTEAFF.

In this sample, this clone turned up once. V and J are TRBV6-4 and TRBJ2-1; D may be TRBD1 (6 bases). This CDR3 spans 17 amino acids. Germline lookup yields CDR1 MRHNA and CDR2 SNTAGT. V lost 0 bases, J lost 4 bases, and 16 bases lay in between. The CDR3 bases are TGTGCCAGCAGTGACTCTGCCGAGACAGGATATTACAATGAGCAGTTCTTC. Translated: CASSDSAETGYYNEQFF.

The chain joins TRBV10-3 to TRBJ2-2; perhaps TRBD2 as D (5 bases). Looked up from germline, CDR1 is ENHRY and CDR2 is SYGVKD. Trimming removed 6 bases from V and 3 bases from J, with 11 bases in between. This CDR3 comprises 14 residues. CDR3 region: CAISSGTHTGELFF. CDR3 bases: TGTGCCATCAGCAGCGGAACCCACACCGGGGAGCTGTTTTTT.

This chain links TRBV7-9 with TRBJ2-7, with a tentative D call TRBD1 (6 bases). CDR1 and CDR2 from the germline V gene are SEHNR and FQNEAQ (reference sequence). The CDR3 loop spans 14 amino acids. Trimming took 8 bases from V and 2 from J, leaving 16 bases between them. The CDR3 reads CASRPGTPPYEQYF. In nucleotides, the CDR3 is TGTGCCAGCCGGCCCGGGACACCGCCCTACGAGCAGTACTTC.

The chain has TRBV5-4 and TRBJ2-6; 7 bases line up with TRBD1. CDR3 length: 17 residues. Germline V CDR1 and CDR2: SGHNT, YYREEE (reference sequence). Trimming cost V 4 bases and J 3 bases; bases outside gene matches: 10. The CDR3, as DNA: TGTGCCAGCAGCCCTGGACTGACAGGGATTGGGGCCAACGTCCTGACTTTC. It specifies CASSPGLTGIGANVLTF.

The V and J genes are TRBV10-3 and TRBJ2-7; 7 bases are a match to TRBD2. V lost 9 bases, J lost 7 bases, and 15 bases stayed unmatched. Germline V gene data show CDR1 as ENHRY and CDR2 as SYGVKD. The CDR3 is made up of 14 amino acids. CDR3 sequence (DNA): TGTGCCATGAGTCGGGAGGAAGGTTCTCGGGAGCAGTACTTC. This sequence encodes CAMSREEGSREQYF.

The chain recombines TRBV28 with TRBJ1-4, with D unclear. The germline V gene encodes CDR1 MDHEN and CDR2 SYDVKM. V lost 6 bases and J lost 7, with 12 bases in between. The CDR3 extends over 13 amino acids. The CDR3 nucleotides read TGTGCCAGCAGACCCGGCGAGGGTGAAAAACTGTTTTTT. It is translated as CASRPGEGEKLFF. The variable domain in full, completed from reference TRBV28 and TRBJ1-4, reads DVKVTQSSRYLVKRTGEKVFLECVQDMDHENMFWYRQDPGLGLRLIYFSYDVKMKEKGDIPEGYSVSREKKERFSLILESASTNQTSMYLCASRPGEGEKLFFGSGTQLSVL.

The CDR3 loop is CASSQGGLVSLIQYF. The CDR3, as DNA: TGCGCCAGCAGCCAAGGTGGCTTGGTTTCGCTGATTCAGTACTTC. V usage is TRBV4-3 and J usage is TRBJ2-4; D unresolved. The germline gives CDR1 LGHNA, CDR2 YSLEER. Between the trimmed V and J ends, which lost 1 base and 10 bases, there was a span of 17 bases. The CDR3 consists of 15 residues.

CDR3 nucleotide sequence: TGTGCCAGCAGTTGGACTAGCGGGGCTATGAGCTCCTACAATGAGCAGTTCTTC. Amino acid sequence: CASSWTSGAMSSYNEQFF. V usage is TRBV28 and J usage is TRBJ2-1; the match to TRBD2 covers 12 bases. The CDR3 consists of 18 residues. Per the germline V gene, CDR1 is MDHEN and CDR2 is SYDVKM. V lost 4 bases to trimming and J lost 0 bases; unmatched junction nucleotides: 7.

This chain's CDR3 is CASSTRQGSYGYTF. In nucleotides, the CDR3 is TGTGCCAGCAGCACCCGACAGGGTTCCTATGGCTACACCTTC. The chain recombines TRBV7-9 with TRBJ1-2; 7 bases match TRBD1. The ends lost 5 bases at V and 4 bases at J; junction bases unmatched: 7. The V gene's germline CDR1 is SEHNR and CDR2 FQNEAQ (reference sequence). CDR3 length: 14 residues.

V gene TRBV29-1 combines with J gene TRBJ1-5; 9 bases fit TRBD1. This CDR3 is built from 15 residues. After removal of 7 bases from V and 1 base from J, the junction contained 8 bases not matched to a gene. Germline V gene sequence: CDR1 SQVTM, CDR2 ANQGSEA. The CDR3 DNA reads TGCAGCGCCCTAGGGGACAGGGAGAGCAATCAGCCCCAGCATTTT. This codes for CSALGDRESNQPQHF. The full variable domain, in which reference TRBV29-1 and TRBJ1-5 provide the parts outside the CDR3, is SAVISQKPSRDICQRGTSLTIQCQVDSQVTMMFWYRQQPGQSLTLIATANQGSEATYESGFVIDKFPISRPNLTFSTLTVSNMSPEDSSIYLCSALGDRESNQPQHFGDGTRLSIL.

The chain couples TRBV14 to TRBJ1-1; possibly TRBD1 for D (5 bases). V gave up 4 bases and J gave up 3 bases, with 15 bases separating them. Per germline, CDR1 SGHDN and CDR2 FVKESK. This CDR3 is 15 amino acids long. This CDR3 reads CASSLVKWGDTEAFF. The CDR3 nucleotides are TGTGCCAGCAGCCTCGTGAAATGGGGGGACACTGAAGCTTTCTTT.

The J gene is TRBJ1-2, the V gene TRBV2; 9 bases are a match to TRBD1. Germline CDR1 SNHLY, CDR2 FYNNEI. CDR3 length: 15 residues. Germline trimming cut 7 bases from V and 7 bases from J; bases unmatched to any gene: 13. The CDR3 loop reads CASTLPWGQGAGYTF. Written as DNA, the CDR3 is TGTGCCAGCACGCTCCCGTGGGGACAGGGTGCTGGCTACACCTTC.

This chain uses TRBV5-1 with TRBJ2-7, with D possibly TRBD2 on 6 matching bases. Germline lookup yields CDR1 SGHRS and CDR2 YFSETQ. V was trimmed by 0 bases and J by 4 bases, leaving 11 bases between them. The CDR3 consists of 14 residues. The CDR3 DNA reads as TGCGCCAGCAGCTTGGCGCGGGGAAAGTACGAGCAGTACTTC. The encoded protein is CASSLARGKYEQYF.

The chain recombines TRBV28 with TRBJ1-5, with unresolved D. Trimming stripped 5 bases from V and 0 bases from J, with 14 bases between. This CDR3 is 16 amino acids long. CDR1 MDHEN and CDR2 SYDVKM come from the germline V gene. CDR3 nucleotides: TGTGCCAGCAGTACCAAGACGGGTTTTAGCAATCAGCCCCAGCATTTT. Amino acid sequence: CASSTKTGFSNQPQHF.

This rearrangement joins TRBV5-4 to TRBJ1-1, with D possibly TRBD1 on 6 matching bases. The germline V gene encodes CDR1 SGHNT and CDR2 YYREEE (reference sequence). V lost 0 bases, J lost 5 bases, and 14 bases lay in between. The CDR3 covers 15 residues. The CDR3, as DNA: TGTGCCAGCAGCTTGGCGGAAGGGGGAAGGACTGAAGCTTTCTTT. Protein: CASSLAEGGRTEAFF.

The chain joins TRBV7-6 to TRBJ2-2; 11 positions match TRBD2. J lost 7 bases, V lost 1 base, and 8 bases had no gene match. In germline, CDR1 is SGHVS, CDR2 FNYEAQ. The CDR3 is 17 amino acids. In nucleotides, the CDR3 is TGTGCCAGCAGCTTAGTTAGCGGGAGGGCCATAATCGGGGAGCTGTTTTTT. As protein: CASSLVSGRAIIGELFF. Supplemented by reference TRBV7-6 and TRBJ2-2, the full variable domain reads GAGVSQSPRYKVTKRGQDVALRCDPISGHVSLYWYRQALGQGPEFLTYFNYEAQQDKSGLPNDRFSAERPEGSISTLTIQRTEQRDSAMYRCASSLVSGRAIIGELFFGEGSRLTVL.

This clone was counted between two and nine times. The V gene is TRBV2, the J gene TRBJ1-1, with TRBD1 as a possible D gene (6 bases). The CDR3 is 14 residues long. CDR1 and CDR2 from the germline V gene are SNHLY and FYNNEI. V lost 6 bases and J 0 bases, leaving 11 bases between the germline ends. The CDR3 region is CASSPQGLNTEAFF. In DNA form, the CDR3 reads TGTGCCAGCAGCCCACAGGGACTGAACACTGAAGCTTTCTTT. Full variable domain (missing parts from reference TRBV2 and TRBJ1-1): EPEVTQTPSHQVTQMGQEVILRCVPISNHLYFYWYRQILGQKVEFLVSFYNNEISEKSEIFDDQFSVERPDGSNFTLKIRSTKLEDSAMYFCASSPQGLNTEAFFGQGTRLTVV.

This CDR3 reads CASSELWWQGGNTIYF. The CDR3 nucleotides read TGTGCCAGCAGTGAACTTTGGTGGCAGGGGGGAAACACCATATATTTT. This chain links TRBV2 with TRBJ1-3, with D possibly TRBD1 on 6 matching bases. The CDR3 runs 16 residues. The germline CDR1 and CDR2 sequences are SNHLY and FYNNEI. The V gene lost 2 bases and the J gene lost 4 bases, with 15 bases spanning the gap.

This clone was observed once. The CDR3 here is CASTRRGGAREQYF. CDR3 DNA: TGTGCCAGCACCCGGAGAGGAGGGGCACGGGAGCAGTACTTC. This rearrangement joins TRBV5-6 to TRBJ2-7, with a weak D call TRBD2 (6 bases). Germline assignment: CDR1 SGHDT and CDR2 YYEEEE. With 6 bases removed from V and 7 bases from J, the gap between germline ends came to 20 bases. The CDR3 spans 14 residues.